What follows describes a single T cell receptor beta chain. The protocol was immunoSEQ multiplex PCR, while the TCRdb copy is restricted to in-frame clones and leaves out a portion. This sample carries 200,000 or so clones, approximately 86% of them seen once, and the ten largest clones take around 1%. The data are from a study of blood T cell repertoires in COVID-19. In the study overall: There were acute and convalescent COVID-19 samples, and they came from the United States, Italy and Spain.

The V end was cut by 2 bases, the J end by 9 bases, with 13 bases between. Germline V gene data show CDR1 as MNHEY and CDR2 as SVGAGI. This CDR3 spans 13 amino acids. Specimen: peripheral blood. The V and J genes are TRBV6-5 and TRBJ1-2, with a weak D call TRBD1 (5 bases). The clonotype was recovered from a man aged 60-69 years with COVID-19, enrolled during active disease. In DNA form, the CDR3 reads TGTGCCAGCAGTTACGGATTGGGGGGGAGCTACACCTTC. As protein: CASSYGLGGSYTF.